This TCR beta chain stems from a study of shared clonotypes between healthy human individuals. Study-wide background: For every donor, three CD4 naive, three CD4 memory, two CD8 naive and one CD8 memory plates were used.

J lost 2 bases, V lost 2 bases, and 13 bases had no gene match. The CDR3 has 18 residues. The V gene's germline CDR1 is SGHAT and CDR2 FQNNGV. The donors were all Caucasian adults (living in Nashville, Tennessee). Generated by immunoSEQ multiplex PCR, the TCRdb table keeps only in-frame clones and is missing some. Of approximately 2.4 million clones listed, approximately 96% are singletons. The source material was naive CD4+ T cells sorted from blood. As for subset: CD45RA+ positively selected. This clonotype originated in a man aged 18 to 29 in good health. The rearrangement uses TRBV11-2 and TRBJ2-3, with TRBD2 matching 7 bases. Here the CDR3 DNA reads TGTGCCAGCAGCTTACAGTTATCTGCGGGAGTGGTCACAGATACGCAGTATTTT. This codes for CASSLQLSAGVVTDTQYF.